These 19 T cell receptor beta chains originate from one sample sequenced in a study of blood T cell repertoires in COVID-19. Assay used: immunoSEQ multiplex PCR; TCRdb lists only in-frame clones, some missing. The sample includes 110,000 to 150,000 clones, around 85% of them seen just once. The sample taken for sequencing was peripheral blood. These receptors originate from a woman older than 75 with acute or convalescent COVID-19.

This clone was seen a single time. The chain recombines TRBV5-4 with TRBJ1-1; 7 bases align to TRBD1. Per germline, CDR1 SGHNT and CDR2 YYREEE (reference sequence). The CDR3 is 15 residues long. Trimming cost V 4 bases and J 1 base; bases outside gene matches: 7. In DNA, the CDR3 is TGTGCCAGCAGCCGAGGGGGACAGACGAACACTGAAGCTTTCTTT. This encodes CASSRGGQTNTEAFF.

With respect to this clone: The junction does not match germline at one end; this may be a read error. CDR3 nucleotides: TGCAGTGCTAGAGGGGTGGACAGGCGGATCTTC. Protein: CSARGVDRRIF. The gene calls are TRBV20-1 and TRBJ1-2; TRBD1 matches at 7 bases. Germline V CDR1 and CDR2: DFQATT, SNEGSKA (reference sequence). The CDR3 extends over 11 amino acids.

This chain connects TRBV18 to TRBJ2-1; 9 bases align to TRBD1. The CDR3 is 14 amino acids. The V segment lost 6 bases and the J segment 10 bases; nucleotides outside the gene matches: 10. CDR1 and CDR2 from the germline V gene are KGHSH and LQKENI. CDR3 DNA: TGTGCCAGCTCTCTCCGGGACAGGGTAACGGAGCAGTTCTTC. Protein sequence: CASSLRDRVTEQFF.

The chain combines TRBV18 with TRBJ2-3; 8 positions agree with TRBD1. V lost 3 bases to trimming and J lost 4 bases; unmatched junction nucleotides: 3. Germline assignment: CDR1 KGHSH and CDR2 LQKENI. The CDR3 sequence is 14 residues long. CDR3 protein: CASSPNRGADTQYF. CDR3 in DNA: TGTGCCAGCTCACCTAACAGGGGGGCAGATACGCAGTATTTT.

CDR3 coding DNA: TGTGCCAGCAGTCGAAGCGGGGGAGCCACAGATACGCAGTATTTT. This sequence encodes CASSRSGGATDTQYF. This chain links TRBV6-5 with TRBJ2-3; 8 bases line up with TRBD2. V lost 5 bases, J lost 2 bases, and 6 bases stayed unmatched. The CDR3 length is 15 residues. Germline CDR1 reads MNHEY; CDR2 reads SVGAGI.

The V and J genes are TRBV6-2 or TRBV6-3 and TRBJ2-1; 15 bases are a match to TRBD2. V shed 0 bases and J 5 bases; nucleotides not matched to a gene: 11. The CDR3 length is 20 residues. Germline lookup yields CDR1 MNHEY and CDR2 SVGEGT. The CDR3 DNA reads as TGTGCCAGCAGTTACTCGCGGACTAGCGGGGGGGCCTCGTTCCACAATGAGCAGTTCTTC. Translation: CASSYSRTSGGASFHNEQFF.

The V and J genes are TRBV4-2 and TRBJ1-6, with 7 bases fitting TRBD1. The V and J ends lost 1 base and 7 bases, in that order; junction bases with no gene match: 7. The CDR3 has 16 residues. CDR1 is LGHNA, CDR2 YNFKEQ, per germline. In DNA form, the CDR3 reads TGTGCCAGCAGCCAAGCATCCGGGGGACAGAATTCACCCCTCCACTTT. It yields the protein CASSQASGGQNSPLHF.

The chain joins TRBV5-1 to TRBJ1-2; possible D gene TRBD1, 6 bases. CDR1 and CDR2 (germline): SGHRS, YFSETQ. The CDR3 is made up of 14 amino acids. V was shortened by 3 bases and J by 0 bases, with 9 bases between the two germline ends. The CDR3 protein is CASSSTGTNYGYTF. The DNA for the CDR3 is TGCGCCAGCAGCTCGACAGGTACTAACTATGGCTACACCTTC.

The chain uses TRBV6-5 and TRBJ2-2; D may be TRBD1 (5 bases). V lost 2 bases and J lost 4, with 5 bases in between. There are 13 residues in the CDR3. Germline CDR1 is MNHEY and CDR2 is SVGAGI. The CDR3 sequence is CASSYGATGELFF. The CDR3 DNA is TGTGCCAGCAGTTACGGGGCCACCGGGGAGCTGTTTTTT.

The DNA for the CDR3 is TGTGCCAGCAGCCAAGGCTATCATAGCACAGATACGCAGTATTTT. Translated, it gives CASSQGYHSTDTQYF. V usage is TRBV14 and J usage is TRBJ2-3; the D is unclear. Trimming took 1 base from V and 0 from J, leaving 8 bases between them. This CDR3 is built from 15 residues. CDR1 and CDR2 from the germline V gene are SGHDN and FVKESK.

This chain uses TRBV2 with TRBJ1-5; TRBD1 aligns across 9 bases. Germline V gives CDR1 SNHLY, CDR2 FYNNEI. The ends lost 6 bases at V and 4 bases at J; junction bases unmatched: 13. This CDR3 has 17 residues. The CDR3 bases are TGTGCCAGCAGGGCCGATACCGGGACAGGGAATAATCAGCCCCAGCATTTT. Protein sequence: CASRADTGTGNNQPQHF.

The chain couples TRBV7-2 to TRBJ2-3; tentatively, D is TRBD1 (6 bases). Germline values: CDR1 SGHTA, CDR2 FQGNSA. This CDR3 is built from 13 residues. Trimming removed 5 bases at V and 4 bases at J, with 10 bases between. The CDR3 DNA reads as TGTGCCAGCAGCCCACAGGGCGCAGATACGCAGTATTTT. Amino acid sequence: CASSPQGADTQYF.

The rearrangement uses TRBV27 and TRBJ1-1; 8 bases are a match to TRBD1. This CDR3 has 12 residues. With 5 bases clipped from V and 4 bases from J, the junction kept 0 bases outside the gene matches. CDR1 is MNHEY and CDR2 is SMNVEV in the germline V gene (reference sequence). CDR3 coding DNA: TGTGCCAGCAGTACAGGGGGCACTGAAGCTTTCTTT. Its protein product is CASSTGGTEAFF.

The J gene is TRBJ2-1, the V gene TRBV5-6; D remains ambiguous. Trimming pared 4 bases from V and 9 bases from J, leaving 11 bases between. The CDR3 runs 12 residues. Per the germline V gene, CDR1 is SGHDT and CDR2 is YYEEEE. CDR3: CASSPLAREQFF. The CDR3 DNA reads TGTGCCAGCAGCCCCCTGGCCCGTGAGCAGTTCTTC.

This chain joins TRBV18 and TRBJ1-5; tentatively, D is TRBD1 (6 bases). The germline V gene encodes CDR1 KGHSH and CDR2 LQKENI. CDR3 size: 19 residues. V gave up 1 base and J gave up 0 bases, with 19 bases separating them. The CDR3 loop reads CASSPHQPPGHFSNQPQHF. CDR3 DNA: TGTGCCAGCTCACCACACCAACCCCCGGGACACTTTAGCAATCAGCCCCAGCATTTT.

The chain has TRBV7-2 and TRBJ2-7; D is possibly TRBD1 (6 bases). This CDR3 contains 16 residues. Trimming pared 2 bases from V and 2 bases from J, leaving 16 bases between. Germline V gene data show CDR1 as SGHTA and CDR2 as FQGNSA. The CDR3 DNA reads TGTGCCAGCAGCTTATCGGGACAAATGAGCCCCTACGAGCAGTACTTC. This translates into CASSLSGQMSPYEQYF.

The chain has TRBV7-9 and TRBJ1-2; TRBD1 agrees at 10 bases. Unmatched junction bases numbered 10, after V lost 4 bases and J lost 8 bases. Per germline, CDR1 SEHNR and CDR2 FQNEAQ (reference sequence). The CDR3 is 15 amino acids. The CDR3 protein is CASSSPGQGKVGYTF. CDR3 bases: TGTGCCAGCAGCTCCCCGGGACAGGGGAAGGTCGGCTACACCTTC.

The chain couples TRBV30 to TRBJ2-7; D unclear. This CDR3 comprises 13 residues. V was cut by 0 bases and J by 3 bases, with 9 bases left in between. In germline, CDR1 is GTSNPN, CDR2 SVGIG (reference sequence). The CDR3 sequence: CAWSVNTIYEQYF. The CDR3 nucleotides are TGTGCCTGGAGTGTAAACACCATCTACGAGCAGTACTTC.

In regard to this clone: The sample carries other DNA sequences with the same CDR3. The chain joins TRBV11-3 to TRBJ2-7; maybe TRBD2 (5 bases). CDR1 and CDR2 (germline): SGHNT, YENEEA. The CDR3 consists of 13 residues. V gave up 1 base and J gave up 3 bases, with 7 bases separating them. This CDR3 is CASSLGAGYEQYF. CDR3 DNA sequence: TGTGCCAGCAGCTTAGGGGCGGGCTACGAGCAGTACTTC.